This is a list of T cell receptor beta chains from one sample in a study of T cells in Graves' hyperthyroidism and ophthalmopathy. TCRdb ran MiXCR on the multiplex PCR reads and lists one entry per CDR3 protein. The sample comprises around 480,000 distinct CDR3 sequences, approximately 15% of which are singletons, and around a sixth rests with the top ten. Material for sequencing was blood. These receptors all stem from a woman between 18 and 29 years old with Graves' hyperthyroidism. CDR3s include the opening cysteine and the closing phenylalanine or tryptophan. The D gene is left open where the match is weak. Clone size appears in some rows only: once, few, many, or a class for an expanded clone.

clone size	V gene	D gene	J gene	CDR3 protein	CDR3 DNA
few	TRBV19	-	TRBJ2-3	CASTLGALRTDTQYF	TGTGCCAGTACCCTCGGGGCGTTACGCACAGATACGCAGTATTTT
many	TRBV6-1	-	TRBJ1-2	CASSVGSLERFGYTF	TGTGCCAGCAGCGTCGGGTCTTTGGAGCGGTTTGGCTACACCTTC
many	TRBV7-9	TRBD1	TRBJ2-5	CASSLGQGAETQYF	TGTGCCAGCAGCTTAGGTCAGGGGGCAGAGACCCAGTACTTC
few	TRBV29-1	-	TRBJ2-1	CSVYQVGVNNEQFF	TGCAGCGTTTACCAAGTGGGAGTTAACAATGAGCAGTTCTTC
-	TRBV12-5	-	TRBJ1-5	CASGLNHRNQPQHF	TGTGCTAGTGGTTTGAATCATCGCAATCAGCCCCAGCATTTT
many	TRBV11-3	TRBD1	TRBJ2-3	CASSLRGTALTDTQYF	TGTGCCAGCAGCTTACGTGGGACAGCACTCACAGATACGCAGTATTTT
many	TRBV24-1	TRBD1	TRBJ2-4	CATSEETGGADKNIQYF	TGTGCCACCAGTGAGGAGACAGGGGGCGCAGACAAAAACATTCAGTACTTC
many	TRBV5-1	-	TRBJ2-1	CASTISGASRSNEQFF	TGCGCCAGCACCATTTCTGGGGCCTCACGGAGCAATGAGCAGTTCTTC
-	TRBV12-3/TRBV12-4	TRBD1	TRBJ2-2	CASSLIAGGTGELFF	TGTGCCAGCAGTTTAATAGCAGGGGGCACCGGGGAGCTGTTTTTT
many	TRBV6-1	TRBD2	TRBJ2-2	CASRSGTTTGELFF	TGTGCCAGCAGGTCCGGGACTACAACCGGGGAGCTGTTTTTT
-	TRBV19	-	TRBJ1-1	CASSIETGGNTEAFF	TGTGCCAGTAGTATAGAGACAGGAGGGAACACTGAAGCTTTCTTT
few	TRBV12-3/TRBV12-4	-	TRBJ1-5	CASSIVGRGSNQPQHF	TGTGCCAGCAGTATTGTGGGCAGGGGAAGCAATCAGCCCCAGCATTTT
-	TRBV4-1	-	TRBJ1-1	CASSQALEAFF	TGCGCCAGCAGCCAAGCCCTCGAAGCTTTCTTT
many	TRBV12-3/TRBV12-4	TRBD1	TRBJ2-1	CASSLRGLRLGEQFF	TGTGCCAGCAGTTTAAGGGGGCTACGTCTTGGTGAGCAGTTCTTC
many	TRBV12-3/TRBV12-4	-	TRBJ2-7	CASSLGGGWEQYF	TGTGCCAGCAGTTTAGGGGGAGGATGGGAGCAGTACTTC
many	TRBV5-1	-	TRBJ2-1	CASSGGPGAFREQFF	TGCGCCAGCAGCGGGGGGCCGGGGGCTTTCCGGGAGCAGTTCTTC
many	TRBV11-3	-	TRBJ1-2	CASSLEGAGPGYTF	TGTGCCAGCAGCTTAGAAGGGGCGGGCCCTGGCTACACCTTC
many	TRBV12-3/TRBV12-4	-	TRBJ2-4	CASTPAGALAKNIQYF	TGTGCCAGCACCCCTGCCGGAGCTCTAGCCAAAAACATTCAGTACTTC
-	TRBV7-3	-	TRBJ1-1	CASSLLEGRAFF	TGTGCCAGCAGCTTACTTGAGGGAAGGGCTTTCTTT
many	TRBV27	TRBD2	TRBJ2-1	CASSLLGPGGRNEQFF	TGTGCCAGCAGTTTATTAGGGCCGGGAGGTCGGAATGAGCAGTTCTTC
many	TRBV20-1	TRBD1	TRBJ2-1	CSAQNRDRGRINEQFF	TGCAGTGCGCAAAATCGCGACAGGGGGCGAATAAATGAGCAGTTCTTC
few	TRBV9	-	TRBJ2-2	CASSVEWFSGDSNTGELFF	TGTGCCAGCAGCGTAGAATGGTTCTCGGGAGATTCGAACACCGGGGAGCTGTTTTTT
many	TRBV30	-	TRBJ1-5	CAWSVNDQPQHF	TGTGCCTGGAGTGTAAACGATCAGCCCCAGCATTTT
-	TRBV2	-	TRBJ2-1	CASSEARSDEQFF	TGTGCCAGCAGTGAAGCAAGAAGCGATGAGCAGTTCTTC
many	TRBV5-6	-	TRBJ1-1	CASTGNTEAFF	TGTGCCAGCACAGGGAACACTGAAGCTTTCTTT
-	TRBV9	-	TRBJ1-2	CASSDNSEGYTF	TGTGCCAGCAGCGACAACAGTGAGGGCTACACCTTC
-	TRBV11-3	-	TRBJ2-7	CASSLGAFLGTLSYEQYF	TGTGCCAGCAGCTTAGGCGCTTTCCTAGGGACTTTGTCCTACGAGCAGTACTTC
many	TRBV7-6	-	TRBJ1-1	CASSSGHGEAEAFF	TGTGCCAGCAGCTCGGGACACGGGGAGGCTGAAGCTTTCTTT
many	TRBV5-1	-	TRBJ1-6	CASSLEGRAYSPLHF	TGCGCCAGCAGCTTGGAGGGCAGGGCTTATTCACCCCTCCACTTT